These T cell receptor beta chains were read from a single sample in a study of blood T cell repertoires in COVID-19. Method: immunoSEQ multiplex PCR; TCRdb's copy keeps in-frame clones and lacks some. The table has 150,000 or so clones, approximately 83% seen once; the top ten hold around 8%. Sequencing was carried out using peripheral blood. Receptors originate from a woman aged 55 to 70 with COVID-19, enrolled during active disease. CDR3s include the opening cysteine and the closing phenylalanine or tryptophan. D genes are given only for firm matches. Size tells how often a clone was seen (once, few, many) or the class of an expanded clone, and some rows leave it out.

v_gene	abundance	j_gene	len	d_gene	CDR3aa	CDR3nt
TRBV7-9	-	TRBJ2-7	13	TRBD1	CASSPTGGGEQYF	TGTGCCAGCAGCCCGACAGGGGGCGGCGAGCAGTACTTC
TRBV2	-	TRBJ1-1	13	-	CASTSGGSTEAFF	TGTGCCAGCACGTCCGGGGGGTCCACTGAAGCTTTCTTT
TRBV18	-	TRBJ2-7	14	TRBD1	CASSPPGQGYEQYF	TGTGCCAGCTCACCACCTGGACAGGGATACGAGCAGTACTTC
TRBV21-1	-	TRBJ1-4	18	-	CASSTHPIDRGRDEKLFF	TGTGCCAGCAGCACCCATCCTATAGACAGGGGGCGCGATGAAAAACTGTTTTTT
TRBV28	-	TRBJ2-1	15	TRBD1	CASSLGTGDYNEQFF	TGTGCCAGCAGTTTAGGGACAGGGGACTACAATGAGCAGTTCTTC
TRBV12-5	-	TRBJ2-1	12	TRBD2	CASGRSGYEQFF	TGTGCTAGTGGCCGTAGCGGGTATGAGCAGTTCTTC
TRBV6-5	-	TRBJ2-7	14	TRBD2	CASSPSGGPVEQYF	TGTGCCAGCAGTCCGAGCGGGGGGCCGGTCGAGCAGTACTTC
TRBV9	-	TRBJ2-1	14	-	CATLRGVTYNEQFF	TGTGCCACCCTCAGGGGAGTTACTTACAATGAGCAGTTCTTC
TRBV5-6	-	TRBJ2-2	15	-	CASNRASANTGELFF	TGTGCCAGCAACCGCGCGAGCGCGAACACCGGGGAGCTGTTTTTT
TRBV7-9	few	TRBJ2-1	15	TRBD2	CASSPLAGGYNEQFF	TGTGCCAGCAGCCCTCTAGCGGGGGGTTACAATGAGCAGTTCTTC
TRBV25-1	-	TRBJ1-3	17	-	CASSEYGPAVPGNTIYF	TGTGCCAGCAGTGAATATGGGCCAGCGGTCCCTGGAAACACCATATATTTT
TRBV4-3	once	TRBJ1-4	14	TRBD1	CASSPGQGNEKLFF	TGCGCCAGCAGCCCTGGACAGGGGAATGAAAAACTGTTTTTT
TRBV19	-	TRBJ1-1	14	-	CASTAGRYNTEAFF	TGTGCCAGTACGGCGGGACGGTACAACACTGAAGCTTTCTTT
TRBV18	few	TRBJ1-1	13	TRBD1	CASSTGQGIEAFF	TGTGCCAGCTCAACGGGACAGGGGATTGAAGCTTTCTTT
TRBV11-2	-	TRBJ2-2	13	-	CASSFRGAGELFF	TGTGCCAGCAGCTTCAGGGGGGCCGGGGAGCTGTTTTTT
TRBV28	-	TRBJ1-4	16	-	CASSLPLAATNEKLFF	TGTGCCAGCAGTTTGCCCCTGGCAGCAACTAATGAAAAACTGTTTTTT
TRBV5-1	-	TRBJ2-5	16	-	CASSLASISGEETQYF	TGCGCCAGCAGCTTGGCCTCGATATCCGGGGAAGAGACCCAGTACTTC
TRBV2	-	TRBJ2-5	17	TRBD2	CASSDTRLAGGIETQYF	TGTGCCAGCAGTGACACTCGACTAGCGGGGGGGATAGAGACCCAGTACTTC
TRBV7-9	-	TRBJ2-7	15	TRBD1	CASSFGGQGAYEQYF	TGTGCCAGCAGCTTTGGGGGACAGGGGGCCTACGAGCAGTACTTC
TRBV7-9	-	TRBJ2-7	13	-	CASSLGSNHEQYF	TGTGCCAGCAGCTTAGGTAGTAACCACGAGCAGTACTTC
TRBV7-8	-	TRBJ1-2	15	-	CASSVIGQPHYGYTF	TGTGCCAGCAGCGTCATTGGACAGCCACACTATGGCTACACCTTC
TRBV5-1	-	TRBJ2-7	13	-	CASSLSITYEQYF	TGCGCCAGCAGCTTGAGCATAACCTACGAGCAGTACTTC
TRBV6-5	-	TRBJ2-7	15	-	CASRRGGGGFYEQYF	TGTGCCAGCAGGCGGGGAGGAGGAGGATTCTACGAGCAGTACTTC
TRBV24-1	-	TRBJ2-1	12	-	CATSDRGNEQFF	TGTGCCACCAGTGATAGGGGGAATGAGCAGTTCTTC
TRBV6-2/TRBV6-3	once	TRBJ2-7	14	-	CASSTGTARYEQYF	TGTGCCAGCAGTACAGGGACCGCGCGTTACGAGCAGTACTTC
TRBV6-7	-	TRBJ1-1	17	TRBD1	CASKPGQGGGMNTEAFF	TGTGCCAGCAAGCCGGGACAGGGCGGGGGTATGAACACTGAAGCTTTCTTT
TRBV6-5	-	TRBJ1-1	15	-	CASSPQDSMNTEAFF	TGTGCCAGCAGCCCCCAGGACAGTATGAACACTGAAGCTTTCTTT
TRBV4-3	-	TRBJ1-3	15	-	CASSQDRGSGNTIYF	TGCGCCAGCAGCCAAGACAGGGGAAGTGGGAACACCATATATTTT
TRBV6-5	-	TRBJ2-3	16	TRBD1	CASSSQGQGPADTQYF	TGTGCCAGCAGTTCCCAGGGACAGGGACCGGCAGATACGCAGTATTTT
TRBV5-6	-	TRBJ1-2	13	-	CASSLDQGYGYTF	TGTGCCAGCAGCTTGGATCAGGGCTATGGCTACACCTTC
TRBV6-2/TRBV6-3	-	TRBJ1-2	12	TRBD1	CASSDRGFGYTF	TGTGCCAGCAGCGACAGGGGTTTTGGCTACACCTTC
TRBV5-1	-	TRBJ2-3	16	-	CASSLDGTSGADTQYF	TGCGCCAGCAGCTTGGATGGGACAAGCGGGGCAGATACGCAGTATTTT